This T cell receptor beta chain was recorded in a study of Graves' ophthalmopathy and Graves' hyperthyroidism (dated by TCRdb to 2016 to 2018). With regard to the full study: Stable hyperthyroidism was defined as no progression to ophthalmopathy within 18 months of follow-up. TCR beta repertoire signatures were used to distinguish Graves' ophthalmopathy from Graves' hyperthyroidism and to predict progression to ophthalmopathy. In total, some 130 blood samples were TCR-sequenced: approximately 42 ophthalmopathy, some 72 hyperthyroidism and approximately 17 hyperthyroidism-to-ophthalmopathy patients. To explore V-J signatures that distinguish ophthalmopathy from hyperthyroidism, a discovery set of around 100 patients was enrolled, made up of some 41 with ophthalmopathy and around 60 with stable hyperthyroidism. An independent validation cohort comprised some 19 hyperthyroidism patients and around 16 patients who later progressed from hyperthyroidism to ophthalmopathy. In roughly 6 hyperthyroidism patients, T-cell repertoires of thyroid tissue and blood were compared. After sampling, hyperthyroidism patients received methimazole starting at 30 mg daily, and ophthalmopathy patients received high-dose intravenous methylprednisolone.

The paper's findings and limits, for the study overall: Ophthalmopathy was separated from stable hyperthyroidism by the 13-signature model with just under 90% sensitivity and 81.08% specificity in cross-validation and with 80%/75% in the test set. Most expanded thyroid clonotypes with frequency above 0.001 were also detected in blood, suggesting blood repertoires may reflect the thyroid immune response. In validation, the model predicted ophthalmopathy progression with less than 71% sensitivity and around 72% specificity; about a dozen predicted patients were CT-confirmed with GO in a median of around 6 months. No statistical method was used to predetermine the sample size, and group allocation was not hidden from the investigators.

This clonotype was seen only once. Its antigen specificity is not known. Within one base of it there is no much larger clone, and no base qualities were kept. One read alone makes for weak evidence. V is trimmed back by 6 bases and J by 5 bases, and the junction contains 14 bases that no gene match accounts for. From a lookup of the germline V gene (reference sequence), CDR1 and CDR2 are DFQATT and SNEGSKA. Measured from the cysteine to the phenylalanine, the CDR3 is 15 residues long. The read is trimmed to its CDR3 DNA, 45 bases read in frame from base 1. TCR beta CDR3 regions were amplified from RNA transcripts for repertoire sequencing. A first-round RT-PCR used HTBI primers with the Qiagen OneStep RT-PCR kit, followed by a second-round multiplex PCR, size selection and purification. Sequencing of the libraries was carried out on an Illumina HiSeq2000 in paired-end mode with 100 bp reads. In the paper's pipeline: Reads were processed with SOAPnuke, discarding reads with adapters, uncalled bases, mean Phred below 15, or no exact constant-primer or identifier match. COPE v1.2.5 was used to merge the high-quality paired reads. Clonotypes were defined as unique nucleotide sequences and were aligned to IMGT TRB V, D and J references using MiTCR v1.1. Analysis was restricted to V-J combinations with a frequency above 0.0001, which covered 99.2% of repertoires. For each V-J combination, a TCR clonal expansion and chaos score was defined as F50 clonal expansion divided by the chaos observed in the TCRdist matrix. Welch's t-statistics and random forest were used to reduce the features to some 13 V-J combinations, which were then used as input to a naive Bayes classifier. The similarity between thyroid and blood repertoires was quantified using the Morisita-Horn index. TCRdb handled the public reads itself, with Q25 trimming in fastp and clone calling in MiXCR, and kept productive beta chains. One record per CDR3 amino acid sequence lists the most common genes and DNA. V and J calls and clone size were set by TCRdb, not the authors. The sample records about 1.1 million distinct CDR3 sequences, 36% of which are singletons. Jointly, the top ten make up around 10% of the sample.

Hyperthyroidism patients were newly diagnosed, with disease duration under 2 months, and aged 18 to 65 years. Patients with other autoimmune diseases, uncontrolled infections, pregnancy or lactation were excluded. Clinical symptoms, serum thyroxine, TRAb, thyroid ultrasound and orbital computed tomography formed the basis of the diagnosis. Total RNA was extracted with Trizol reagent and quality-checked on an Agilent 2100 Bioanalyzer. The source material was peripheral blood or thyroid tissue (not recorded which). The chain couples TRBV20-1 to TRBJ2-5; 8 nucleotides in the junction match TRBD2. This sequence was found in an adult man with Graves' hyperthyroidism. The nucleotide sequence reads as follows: TGCAGTGCCGCGGGCAACGGGGGGGGCAGGGAGACCCAGTACTTC. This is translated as CSAAGNGGGRETQYF.